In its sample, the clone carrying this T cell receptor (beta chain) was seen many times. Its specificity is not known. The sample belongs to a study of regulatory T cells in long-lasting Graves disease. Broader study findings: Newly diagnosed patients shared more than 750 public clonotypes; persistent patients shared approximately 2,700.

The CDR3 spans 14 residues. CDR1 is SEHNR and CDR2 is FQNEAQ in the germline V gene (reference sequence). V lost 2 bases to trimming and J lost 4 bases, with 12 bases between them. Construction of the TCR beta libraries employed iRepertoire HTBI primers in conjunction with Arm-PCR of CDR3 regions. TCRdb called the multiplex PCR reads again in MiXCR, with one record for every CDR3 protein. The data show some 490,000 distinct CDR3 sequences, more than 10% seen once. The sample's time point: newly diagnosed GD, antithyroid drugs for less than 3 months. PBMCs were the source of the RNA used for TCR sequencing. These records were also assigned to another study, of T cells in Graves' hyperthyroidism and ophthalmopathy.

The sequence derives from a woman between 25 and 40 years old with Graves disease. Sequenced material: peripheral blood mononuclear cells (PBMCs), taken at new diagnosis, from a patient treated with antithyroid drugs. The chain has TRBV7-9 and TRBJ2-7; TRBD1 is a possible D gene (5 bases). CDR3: CASSLSAGPYEQYF. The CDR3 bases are TGTGCCAGCAGCTTATCGGCAGGGCCGTACGAGCAGTACTTC.